The 28 T cell receptor beta chains below all came from one sample that was sequenced in a study of blood T cell repertoires in COVID-19. TCRdb keeps only in-frame clones here, not all; method: immunoSEQ multiplex PCR. The repertoire holds about 63,000 clones, roughly 71% seen once, with roughly 27% in the top ten. The sequenced sample consisted of peripheral blood. These receptors all come from a woman older than 75 with acute or convalescent COVID-19.

The CDR3 protein is CASGEREAPYIQYF. In nucleotides, the CDR3 is TGCGCCAGCGGGGAGAGGGAAGCCCCTTACATTCAGTACTTC. This chain uses TRBV10-1 with TRBJ2-4; D is perhaps TRBD2 (5 bases). The germline gives CDR1 WNHNN, CDR2 SYGVQD (reference sequence). V lost 8 bases and J lost 8, with 19 bases in between. This CDR3 contains 14 residues.

The J gene is TRBJ2-5, the V gene TRBV18; perhaps TRBD2 as D (6 bases). Germline V lookup: CDR1 KGHSH, CDR2 LQKENI. The CDR3 is 14 amino acids. The V and J ends lost 6 bases and 4 bases respectively, with 15 bases between them. This chain's CDR3 is CASSPRGAGETQYF. CDR3 sequence (DNA): TGTGCCAGCTCCCCGAGGGGAGCGGGAGAGACCCAGTACTTC. Using reference TRBV18 and TRBJ2-5 for the parts outside the CDR3, the full variable domain is NAGVMQNPRHLVRRRGQEARLRCSPMKGHSHVYWYRQLPEEGLKFMVYLQKENIIDESGMPKERFSAEFPKEGPSILRIQQVVRGDSAAYFCASSPRGAGETQYFGPGTRLLVL.

The chain has TRBV9 and TRBJ2-1; 10 bases line up with TRBD2. Per germline, CDR1 SGDLS and CDR2 YYNGEE. V trimming: 0 bases; J trimming: 8 bases; junction bases outside the gene matches: 8. There are 16 residues in the CDR3. This CDR3 is CASSVGGSGRFDEQFF. CDR3 sequence (DNA): TGTGCCAGCAGCGTAGGGGGTAGCGGGAGGTTCGATGAGCAGTTCTTC.

This clone was detected only a few times. J is TRBJ2-7 and V is TRBV5-1, with TRBD1 matching over 9 bases. The trim removed 4 bases at V and 7 bases at J, leaving 12 bases unmatched. Per the germline V gene, CDR1 is SGHRS and CDR2 is YFSETQ. The CDR3 is 15 residues long. In DNA, the CDR3 is TGCGCCAGCAGCGCGGGGGCCGGGACAGGGCTAGAGCAGTACTTC. Translating it yields CASSAGAGTGLEQYF.

This sequence joins TRBV27 and TRBJ1-2; D gene ambiguous. The CDR3 loop spans 14 amino acids. Germline lookup yields CDR1 MNHEY and CDR2 SMNVEV (reference sequence). V lost 6 bases to trimming and J lost 4 bases, with 15 bases between them. The CDR3 spells CASRSSGRSYGYTF. The CDR3 bases are TGTGCCAGCAGGTCCTCGGGGAGGAGCTATGGCTACACCTTC.

This clone was counted a single time. The chain recombines TRBV28 with TRBJ2-1, with TRBD2 identical over 8 bases. Unmatched junction bases numbered 13, after V lost 5 bases and J lost 10 bases. The CDR3 covers 15 residues. Germline V gene data show CDR1 as MDHEN and CDR2 as SYDVKM. The CDR3 nucleotides read TGTGCCAGCAGTCTCCCGGGACTAGGGACCTTCGAGCAGTTCTTC. Amino acids: CASSLPGLGTFEQFF. The full variable domain, in which reference TRBV28 and TRBJ2-1 provide the parts outside the CDR3, is DVKVTQSSRYLVKRTGEKVFLECVQDMDHENMFWYRQDPGLGLRLIYFSYDVKMKEKGDIPEGYSVSREKKERFSLILESASTNQTSMYLCASSLPGLGTFEQFFGPGTRLTVL.

The chain recombines TRBV7-2 with TRBJ2-3; D is undetermined. The germline gives CDR1 SGHTA, CDR2 FQGNSA. V was trimmed by 5 bases and J by 0 bases, leaving 15 bases between them. The CDR3 is made up of 16 amino acids. The chain's CDR3 is CASSPRVAASTDTQYF. CDR3 sequence (DNA): TGTGCCAGCAGCCCCCGGGTAGCAGCTAGCACAGATACGCAGTATTTT.

This clone was observed once. The chain carries TRBV7-2 and TRBJ1-3; 7 bases agree with TRBD1. Trimming took 4 bases from V and 8 from J; bases not matched to a gene: 5. Germline CDR1 reads SGHTA; CDR2 reads FQGNSA. The CDR3 runs 13 residues. The CDR3 sequence is CASSSNRGDTIYF. Here the CDR3 DNA reads TGTGCCAGCAGCTCCAACAGGGGTGACACCATATATTTT.

V usage is TRBV4-2 and J usage is TRBJ2-1; TRBD1 aligns across 10 bases. This CDR3 comprises 16 residues. J lost 6 bases, V lost 4 bases, and 9 bases had no gene match. Germline values: CDR1 LGHNA, CDR2 YNFKEQ. CDR3 sequence reads: CASSLSDRGLSNEQFF. CDR3 nucleotides: TGTGCCAGCAGCCTATCAGACAGGGGGCTGAGCAATGAGCAGTTCTTC.

This chain joins TRBV28 and TRBJ1-4; the match to TRBD1 covers 7 bases. The length of the CDR3 is 15 residues. The trim removed 6 bases at V and 4 bases at J, leaving 8 bases unmatched. Germline values: CDR1 MDHEN, CDR2 SYDVKM. The CDR3 loop reads CASRHIRGINEKLFF. CDR3 DNA sequence: TGTGCCAGCAGACACATCAGGGGGATTAATGAAAAACTGTTTTTT.

This chain links TRBV24-1 with TRBJ2-7; D is unclear. CDR3 length: 11 amino acids. V lost 2 bases and J lost 5, with 3 bases in between. Germline V CDR1 and CDR2: KGHDR, SFDVKD. The CDR3 nucleotides read TGTGCCACCAGTGATTACAACGAGCAGTACTTC. The encoded protein is CATSDYNEQYF.

The chain combines TRBV5-4 with TRBJ2-7; D is ambiguous. V lost 1 base, J lost 0 bases, and 5 bases lay in between. The CDR3 consists of 13 residues. Germline CDR1 is SGHNT and CDR2 is YYREEE (reference sequence). Here the CDR3 reads CASSLTISYEQYF. CDR3 bases: TGTGCCAGCAGCTTGACTATCTCCTACGAGCAGTACTTC.

The chain employs TRBV12-3 or TRBV12-4 and TRBJ1-4; maybe TRBD1 (5 bases). CDR3 size: 12 residues. Trimming left V 6 bases short and J 11 bases short, with 13 bases between. CDR3 in amino acids: CASRPDSEKLFF. The CDR3 DNA sequence: TGTGCCAGCAGGCCCGACAGCGAGAAACTGTTTTTT.

This sequence joins TRBV6-2 or TRBV6-3 and TRBJ2-1; possible D gene TRBD1, 6 bases. The V gene lost 5 bases and the J gene lost 7 bases, with 12 bases spanning the gap. The CDR3 spans 13 residues. Germline CDR1 reads MNHEY; CDR2 reads SVGEGT. The DNA for the CDR3 is TGTGCCAGCAGTAGAAACAGGGCTAATGAGCAGTTCTTC. It yields the protein CASSRNRANEQFF.

The rearrangement joins TRBV12-3 or TRBV12-4 to TRBJ2-5; D remains unclear. CDR3 length equals 11 residues. Trimming took off 7 bases at V and 0 bases at J, with 3 bases between the two ends. In DNA, the CDR3 is TGTGCCAGCACCGACCAAGAGACCCAGTACTTC. The encoded protein is CASTDQETQYF.

J is TRBJ1-1 and V is TRBV7-8; 8 bases line up with TRBD1. The junction had 6 bases not matched to a gene; V was cut back by 2 bases and J by 1 base. Germline CDR1 reads SGHVS; CDR2 reads FQNEAQ. CDR3 size: 16 residues. The CDR3 coding sequence is TGTGCCAGCAGCTTACGGACAGGGCGTGGGAACACTGAAGCTTTCTTT. Translated: CASSLRTGRGNTEAFF. Complete variable domain (other parts from reference TRBV7-8 and TRBJ1-1): GAGVSQSPRYKVAKRGQDVALRCDPISGHVSLFWYQQALGQGPEFLTYFQNEAQLDKSGLPSDRFFAERPEGSVSTLKIQRTQQEDSAVYLCASSLRTGRGNTEAFFGQGTRLTVV.

The chain is built from TRBV7-2 and TRBJ1-2; 11 positions agree with TRBD1. J was trimmed by 8 bases and V by 4 bases; bases with no gene match: 6. The CDR3 sequence is 14 residues long. Germline CDR1 reads SGHTA; CDR2 reads FQGNSA. The CDR3 DNA follows: TGTGCCAGCAGCTCCGGACAGGGGGCGCTGGGCTACACCTTC. It encodes CASSSGQGALGYTF.

V and J are TRBV13 and TRBJ2-1; no definite D call. Germline loops: CDR1 PRHDT, CDR2 FYEKMQ (reference sequence). Trimming left V 5 bases short and J 2 bases short, with 28 bases between. CDR3 size: 20 residues. In DNA, the CDR3 is TGTGCCAGCAGCCCTACCCTTGAGGCTATGCGCTCCGAGGCCTACAATGAGCAGTTCTTC. Protein: CASSPTLEAMRSEAYNEQFF.

The chain employs TRBV19 and TRBJ1-4, with 8 bases fitting TRBD1. CDR1 and CDR2 from the germline V gene are LNHDA and SQIVND (reference sequence). V dropped 6 bases and J dropped 6; count of bases not matched to a gene: 9. The CDR3 runs 15 residues. CDR3 in DNA: TGTGCCAGTAGAGCCCCAAACAGGGGGGATGAAAAACTGTTTTTT. Translation gives CASRAPNRGDEKLFF.

The chain joins TRBV6-4 to TRBJ1-2; weak D call: TRBD1 (5 bases). Looked up from germline, CDR1 is MRHNA and CDR2 is SNTAGT. This CDR3 region has 14 residues. V was shortened by 6 bases and J by 4 bases, with 15 bases between the two germline ends. CDR3 coding DNA: TGTGCCAGCAGCCCCACCTCCGGGGGCTATGGCTACACCTTC. This encodes CASSPTSGGYGYTF.

This chain connects TRBV21-1 to TRBJ2-2; the D call of TRBD2 is as the table states it, not checked on the DNA. TRBV21-1 is termed a pseudogene. The CDR3 totals 15 residues. The CDR3 reads CASSKRGADTGELFF. CDR3 sequence (DNA): TGTGCCAGCAGCAAACGGGGGGCGGATACCGGGGAGCTGTTTTTT.

The chain's CDR3 is CASGLALTPYEQYF. The CDR3 region has the DNA TGTGCTAGTGGTTTGGCCCTGACTCCCTACGAGCAGTACTTC. The chain joins TRBV12-5 to TRBJ2-7; no reliable D call. The CDR3 is 14 amino acids. From germline, CDR1 is LGHNT and CDR2 FRNRAP. Trimming pared 1 base from V and 2 bases from J, leaving 9 bases between.

This clone has more than one count but fewer than ten. J is TRBJ2-1 and V is TRBV28, with TRBD2 identical over 11 bases. Germline assignment: CDR1 MDHEN and CDR2 SYDVKM. The CDR3 spans 15 residues. J gave up 3 bases and V 5 bases, and 3 bases lay outside the gene matches. CDR3 nucleotides: TGTGCCAGCAGTCAGACTAGCGGGAACTACAATGAGCAGTTCTTC. Protein: CASSQTSGNYNEQFF.

The CDR3 DNA sequence: TGTGCCACCAGTGATGTTTTGGCGGGAGAGAGCAAGCAGTACTTC. As protein: CATSDVLAGESKQYF. The chain couples TRBV24-1 to TRBJ2-7; TRBD2 aligns across 7 bases. This CDR3 spans 15 amino acids. The V gene end was trimmed by 3 bases and the J gene end by 8 bases; junction bases not matched to a gene: 12. CDR1 and CDR2 from the germline V gene are KGHDR and SFDVKD.

This clone was seen only once. The chain uses TRBV19 and TRBJ2-1, with 14 bases that match TRBD2. The trim removed 4 bases at V and 5 bases at J, leaving 7 bases unmatched. Germline-derived CDR1 and CDR2 are LNHDA and SQIVND (reference sequence). The CDR3 contains 17 residues. CDR3: CASSTRTSGRMNNEQFF. The CDR3 DNA follows: TGTGCCAGTAGTACTAGGACTAGCGGGAGGATGAACAATGAGCAGTTCTTC.

There are a few counts of this clone. V and J are TRBV5-1 and TRBJ2-3; D not resolved. In germline, CDR1 is SGHRS, CDR2 YFSETQ. This CDR3 has 14 residues. V shed 3 bases and J shed 2 bases, with 10 bases lying between them. This CDR3 is CASSSPPSTDTQYF. The CDR3 DNA reads as TGCGCCAGCAGCTCCCCCCCGTCCACAGATACGCAGTATTTT. Combining the CDR3 with reference TRBV5-1 and TRBJ2-3 gives the whole variable domain KAGVTQTPRYLIKTRGQQVTLSCSPISGHRSVSWYQQTPGQGLQFLFEYFSETQRNKGNFPGRFSGRQFSNSRSEMNVSTLELGDSALYLCASSSPPSTDTQYFGPGTRLTVL.

The table lists this clone with a count of one. The J gene is TRBJ2-5, the V gene TRBV11-3; 9 bases map to TRBD1. Germline V CDR1 and CDR2: SGHNT, YENEEA. V lost 5 bases, J lost 5 bases, and 9 bases stayed unmatched. The CDR3 has 15 residues. In DNA, the CDR3 is TGTGCCAGCAGCCAAAGACAGGGGGGGTACGAGACCCAGTACTTC. This codes for CASSQRQGGYETQYF.

This clone was seen only a few times. The rearrangement uses TRBV24-1 and TRBJ2-1; 11 bases agree with TRBD2. There are 16 residues in the CDR3. CDR1 is KGHDR and CDR2 is SFDVKD in the germline V gene. With V trimmed by 4 bases and J by 12 bases, 13 bases remained unmatched. For the CDR3, the DNA is TGTGCCACCAGTGACCCCACTGGGACTAGCGGTCCTGGGCAGTTCTTC. Amino acid sequence: CATSDPTGTSGPGQFF.